This is a list of T cell receptor beta chains from one sample in a study of response to subunit inactivated influenza vaccine. TCRdb itself ran the RT-PCR reads through MiXCR, one entry per CDR3 protein. Of hundreds of thousands of distinct CDR3 sequences in the sample, 18% are singletons; the top ten hold 11%. Material: PBMCs from blood, obtained 5 to 6 days after vaccination. The receptor set was obtained from a man aged 45-65 years who received an inactivated influenza vaccine. The CDR3 runs from the conserved cysteine through the conserved F or W. The D gene is left open where the match is weak. For some rows the clone size is stated as once, few or many, or as a class when expanded; others skip it.

v_gene,j_gene,abundance,d_gene,CDR3aa,CDR3nt
TRBV7-3,TRBJ2-1,.,.,CASSLLALRGEQFF,TGTGCCAGCAGCTTACTAGCTCTTCGGGGTGAGCAGTTCTTC
TRBV15,TRBJ1-5,.,TRBD1,CATSIKTGRQPQHF,TGTGCCACCAGCATAAAGACAGGGCGACAGCCCCAGCATTTT
TRBV7-2,TRBJ2-6,.,.,CASSPGTAWANVLTF,TGTGCCAGCAGCCCGGGGACGGCCTGGGCCAACGTCCTGACTTTC
TRBV6-2/TRBV6-3,TRBJ2-5,.,TRBD2,CASSKNLAGALKTQYF,TGTGCCAGCAGTAAAAATCTAGCGGGAGCATTGAAGACCCAGTACTTC
TRBV20-1,TRBJ2-7,many,TRBD1,CSAETGSSYEQYF,TGCAGTGCCGAGACAGGGAGCTCCTACGAGCAGTACTTC
TRBV7-2,TRBJ2-1,.,.,CASSPQPGRDNEQFF,TGTGCCAGCAGCCCCCAACCGGGACGAGACAATGAGCAGTTCTTC
TRBV28,TRBJ1-2,few,.,CASSPGNQGPYYGYTF,TGTGCCAGCAGTCCCGGAAACCAGGGGCCCTACTATGGCTACACCTTC
TRBV7-2,TRBJ2-1,.,.,CASSLVGINEQFF,TGTGCCAGCAGCTTAGTGGGGATCAATGAGCAGTTCTTC
TRBV20-1,TRBJ1-2,few,TRBD1,CSARPRQGASDYGYTF,TGCAGTGCTAGACCCCGACAGGGGGCTTCGGACTATGGCTACACCTTC
TRBV5-1,TRBJ2-1,.,TRBD1,CASSPLKQGLYNEQFF,TGCGCCAGCAGCCCGCTCAAACAGGGGTTATACAATGAGCAGTTCTTC
TRBV12-3/TRBV12-4,TRBJ2-3,many,.,CASSFSADTQYF,TGTGCCAGCAGTTTTTCCGCAGATACGCAGTATTTT
TRBV20-1,TRBJ1-6,few,.,CSAKTRGKGDSPLHF,TGCAGTGCCAAAACCAGGGGCAAGGGTGATTCTCCCCTCCACTTT
TRBV28,TRBJ2-5,few,TRBD1,CASSLGTGGVKTQYF,TGTGCCAGCAGTTTAGGGACAGGGGGCGTAAAGACCCAGTACTTC
TRBV5-1,TRBJ2-7,few,TRBD2,CASSTTSGYSEQYF,TGCGCCAGCAGTACGACTAGCGGATACAGCGAGCAGTACTTC
TRBV6-1,TRBJ1-5,few,.,CASSEPGDYSNQPQHF,TGTGCCAGCAGTGAACCGGGGGATTATAGCAATCAGCCCCAGCATTTT
TRBV13,TRBJ2-2,few,TRBD1,CASSSLLTGGTGELFF,TGTGCCAGCAGCTCGCTTCTGACAGGGGGCACCGGGGAGCTGTTTTTT
TRBV6-2/TRBV6-3,TRBJ2-3,few,.,CASSYAPLAVIGSTDTQYF,TGTGCCAGCAGTTATGCCCCCTTAGCGGTGATCGGAAGCACAGATACGCAGTATTTT
TRBV12-3/TRBV12-4,TRBJ2-1,many,.,CASSLVQGYEQFF,TGTGCCAGCAGTTTAGTACAGGGCTATGAGCAGTTCTTC
TRBV12-3/TRBV12-4,TRBJ1-5,few,.,CASSPSSGLSNQPQHF,TGTGCCAGCAGTCCATCTTCAGGGCTTAGCAATCAGCCCCAGCATTTT
TRBV24-1,TRBJ2-3,.,.,CATSDWRRDTDTQYF,TGTGCCACCAGTGACTGGCGGCGGGACACAGATACGCAGTATTTT
TRBV7-2,TRBJ2-3,.,.,CASSLIGIADTQYF,TGTGCCAGCAGCTTAATAGGGATCGCAGATACGCAGTATTTT
TRBV5-1,TRBJ2-3,many,.,CASSLETDTQYF,TGCGCCAGCAGCTTGGAGACAGATACGCAGTATTTT
TRBV20-1,TRBJ2-3,.,TRBD2,CSANSGGRSDTQYF,TGCAGTGCAAATAGCGGGGGGAGGTCAGATACGCAGTATTTT
TRBV10-3,TRBJ2-7,.,TRBD1,CAISYRGTYEQYF,TGTGCCATCAGTTACAGGGGGACCTACGAGCAGTACTTC
TRBV6-1,TRBJ2-2,few,TRBD2,CASNFWPRAAGDTGELFF,TGTGCCAGCAACTTTTGGCCCCGGGCAGCGGGGGACACCGGGGAGCTGTTTTTT
TRBV27,TRBJ1-1,few,.,CASRQTRNTEAFF,TGTGCCAGCAGGCAGACGAGGAACACTGAAGCTTTCTTT
TRBV7-2,TRBJ2-7,few,.,CASSLGWGRTYEQYF,TGTGCCAGCAGCTTGGGATGGGGGCGGACCTACGAGCAGTACTTC
TRBV10-3,TRBJ2-5,.,.,CAISASGRETQYF,TGTGCCATCAGTGCTTCCGGTCGGGAGACCCAGTACTTC
TRBV7-8,TRBJ2-7,.,.,CASSLGVETDKYEQYF,TGTGCCAGCAGCTTAGGAGTAGAGACAGACAAATACGAGCAGTACTTC
TRBV20-1,TRBJ2-2,few,TRBD1,CSARGPGQGFGELFF,TGCAGTGCTAGAGGGCCGGGACAGGGTTTCGGGGAGCTGTTTTTT
TRBV5-1,TRBJ2-1,.,TRBD1,CASRPGTGVGGEQFF,TGCGCCAGCCGCCCCGGGACAGGGGTAGGGGGGGAGCAGTTCTTC
TRBV7-6,TRBJ2-5,.,TRBD2,CASSPSGGGKTQYF,TGTGCCAGCAGCCCGTCTGGGGGGGGAAAGACCCAGTACTTC
TRBV7-2,TRBJ1-1,once,.,CASSLVGALNTEAFF,TGTGCCAGCAGCTTAGTAGGGGCGCTGAACACTGAAGCTTTCTTT
TRBV20-1,TRBJ2-1,.,.,CSASGTPEHNEQFF,TGCAGTGCTAGCGGGACACCGGAACACAATGAGCAGTTCTTC
TRBV29-1,TRBJ1-1,few,TRBD1,CSTRTGGLNTEAFF,TGCAGCACCCGGACAGGGGGCTTGAACACTGAAGCTTTCTTT
TRBV7-2,TRBJ2-1,few,TRBD2,CASSLVLAGNPEQFF,TGTGCCAGCAGCTTAGTGCTAGCGGGAAATCCTGAGCAGTTCTTC
TRBV6-1,TRBJ1-2,few,.,CASSPTAPSDYTF,TGTGCCAGCAGCCCTACGGCCCCCTCGGACTACACCTTC
TRBV20-1,TRBJ1-1,.,.,CSALNGQKFMNTEAFF,TGCAGTGCTCTTAATGGACAGAAATTTATGAACACTGAAGCTTTCTTT
TRBV12-3/TRBV12-4,TRBJ2-3,few,.,CASKGGVTGIADTQYF,TGTGCCAGCAAAGGCGGGGTGACAGGGATCGCAGATACGCAGTATTTT
TRBV6-5,TRBJ1-1,few,.,CASSYAQTGKAEAFF,TGTGCCAGCAGTTACGCCCAGACCGGGAAGGCTGAAGCTTTCTTT
TRBV7-2,TRBJ1-2,few,.,CASSLDQVGYGYTF,TGTGCCAGCAGCTTAGACCAGGTCGGCTATGGCTACACCTTC
TRBV21-1,TRBJ2-2,many,.,CASSKSGDTGEGELFF,TGTGCCAGCAGCAAATCAGGGGATACAGGGGAGGGGGAGCTGTTTTTT
TRBV21-1,TRBJ2-3,.,.,CASSGAQAGYTDTQYF,TGTGCCAGCAGCGGCGCGCAAGCGGGGTACACAGATACGCAGTATTTT